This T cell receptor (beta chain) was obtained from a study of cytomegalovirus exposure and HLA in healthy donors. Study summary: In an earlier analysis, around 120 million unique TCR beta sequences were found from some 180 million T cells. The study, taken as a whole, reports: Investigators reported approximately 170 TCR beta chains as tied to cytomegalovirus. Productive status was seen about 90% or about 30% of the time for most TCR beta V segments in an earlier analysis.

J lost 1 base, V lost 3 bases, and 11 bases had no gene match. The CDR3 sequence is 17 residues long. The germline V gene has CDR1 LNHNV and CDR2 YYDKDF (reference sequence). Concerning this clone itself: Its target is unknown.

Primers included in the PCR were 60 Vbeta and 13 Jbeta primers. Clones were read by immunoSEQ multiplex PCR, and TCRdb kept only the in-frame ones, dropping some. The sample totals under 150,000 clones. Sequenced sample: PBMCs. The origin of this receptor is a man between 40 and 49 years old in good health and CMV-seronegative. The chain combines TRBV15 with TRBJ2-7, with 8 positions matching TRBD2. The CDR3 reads CATSSRFGAGVSYEQYF. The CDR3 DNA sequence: TGTGCCACCAGCAGCCGTTTTGGAGCGGGGGTGTCCTACGAGCAGTACTTC.